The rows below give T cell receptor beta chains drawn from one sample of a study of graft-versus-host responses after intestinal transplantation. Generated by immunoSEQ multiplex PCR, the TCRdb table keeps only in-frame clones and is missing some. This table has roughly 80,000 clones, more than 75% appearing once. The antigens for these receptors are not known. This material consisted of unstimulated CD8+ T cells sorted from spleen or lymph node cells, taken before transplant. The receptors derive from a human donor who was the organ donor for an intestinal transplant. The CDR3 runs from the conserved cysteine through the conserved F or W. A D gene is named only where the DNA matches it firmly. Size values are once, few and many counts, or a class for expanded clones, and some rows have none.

cdr3_aa: CASSPGGSSPLHF; cdr3_nt: TGTGCCAGTAGCCCGGGGGGGAGTTCACCCCTCCACTTT; clone_size: few; j_call: TRBJ1-6; d_call: .; v_call: TRBV19
cdr3_aa: CASSQGKGWTEAFF; cdr3_nt: TGTGCCAGCAGCCAAGGGAAGGGTTGGACTGAAGCTTTCTTT; clone_size: .; j_call: TRBJ1-1; d_call: .; v_call: TRBV9
cdr3_aa: CASSQENSIQYF; cdr3_nt: TGCGCCAGCAGCCAAGAAAATTCCATTCAGTACTTC; clone_size: .; j_call: TRBJ2-4; d_call: .; v_call: TRBV4-1
cdr3_aa: CASSIRGRQFTDTQYF; cdr3_nt: TGTGCCAGTAGTATAAGGGGCCGACAGTTCACAGATACGCAGTATTTT; clone_size: .; j_call: TRBJ2-3; d_call: .; v_call: TRBV19
cdr3_aa: CAWSVQFYYYGYTF; cdr3_nt: TGTGCCTGGAGTGTACAGTTTTATTACTATGGCTACACCTTC; clone_size: .; j_call: TRBJ1-2; d_call: .; v_call: TRBV30
cdr3_aa: CAGQLLYNEQFF; cdr3_nt: TGTGCCGGACAGTTATTATACAATGAGCAGTTCTTC; clone_size: .; j_call: TRBJ2-1; d_call: .; v_call: TRBV7-9
cdr3_aa: CASSDPGSPEDTQYF; cdr3_nt: TGTGCCAGCAGTGACCCGGGCTCCCCGGAAGATACGCAGTATTTT; clone_size: .; j_call: TRBJ2-3; d_call: .; v_call: TRBV2
cdr3_aa: CASSLPGLAGGRDTQYF; cdr3_nt: TGTGCCAGCAGCTTACCTGGACTAGCGGGGGGCCGGGATACGCAGTATTTT; clone_size: once; j_call: TRBJ2-3; d_call: TRBD2; v_call: TRBV7-2
cdr3_aa: CASSYSRTGSNEQFF; cdr3_nt: TGTGCCAGCAGTTACTCAAGGACAGGGTCCAATGAGCAGTTCTTC; clone_size: .; j_call: TRBJ2-1; d_call: TRBD1; v_call: TRBV6-5
cdr3_aa: CASSSTSSGLWDTGELFF; cdr3_nt: TGTGCCAGCAGCTCCACCTCGTCCGGGCTCTGGGACACCGGGGAGCTGTTTTTT; clone_size: few; j_call: TRBJ2-2; d_call: .; v_call: TRBV11-3
cdr3_aa: CASSSGLGHEQYF; cdr3_nt: TGCGCCAGCAGCTCAGGCCTTGGTCACGAGCAGTACTTC; clone_size: .; j_call: TRBJ2-7; d_call: .; v_call: TRBV5-1
cdr3_aa: CASSRQGNQPQHF; cdr3_nt: TGTGCCAGCTCACGACAAGGAAATCAGCCCCAGCATTTT; clone_size: once; j_call: TRBJ1-5; d_call: .; v_call: TRBV18
cdr3_aa: CASRPRQFSNQPQHF; cdr3_nt: TGTGCCAGCAGACCGAGACAGTTTAGCAATCAGCCCCAGCATTTT; clone_size: .; j_call: TRBJ1-5; d_call: .; v_call: TRBV28
cdr3_aa: CASSEWQGDYNYGYTF; cdr3_nt: TGTGCCAGCAGTGAATGGCAGGGGGACTATAACTATGGCTACACCTTC; clone_size: .; j_call: TRBJ1-2; d_call: TRBD1; v_call: TRBV2
cdr3_aa: CASSLVFSDTENEKLFF; cdr3_nt: TGTGCCAGCAGCTTAGTGTTTTCGGACACCGAAAATGAAAAACTGTTTTTT; clone_size: .; j_call: TRBJ1-4; d_call: .; v_call: TRBV7-2
cdr3_aa: CASTPRTGNGNTIYF; cdr3_nt: TGTGCCAGCACCCCCCGGACAGGGAACGGAAACACCATATATTTT; clone_size: .; j_call: TRBJ1-3; d_call: TRBD1; v_call: TRBV2
cdr3_aa: CASSPSGGPNNEQFF; cdr3_nt: TGTGCCAGCAGTCCTAGCGGGGGGCCTAACAATGAGCAGTTCTTC; clone_size: .; j_call: TRBJ2-1; d_call: TRBD2; v_call: TRBV6-5
cdr3_aa: CASSYGGSNQPQHF; cdr3_nt: TGTGCCAGCAGTTATGGGGGAAGCAATCAGCCCCAGCATTTT; clone_size: .; j_call: TRBJ1-5; d_call: .; v_call: TRBV27
cdr3_aa: CASSLLIEETQYF; cdr3_nt: TGTGCCAGCAGCTTGTTAATAGAAGAGACCCAGTACTTC; clone_size: .; j_call: TRBJ2-5; d_call: .; v_call: TRBV5-6
cdr3_aa: CASSLPTGFGNIQYF; cdr3_nt: TGTGCCAGCAGCTTACCGACAGGGTTCGGGAACATTCAGTACTTC; clone_size: .; j_call: TRBJ2-4; d_call: TRBD1; v_call: TRBV7-9
cdr3_aa: CASSQVGGRNTDTQYF; cdr3_nt: TGCGCCAGCAGCCAAGTCGGGGGGCGGAACACAGATACGCAGTATTTT; clone_size: .; j_call: TRBJ2-3; d_call: .; v_call: TRBV4-1
cdr3_aa: CASSPGPGGTDTQYF; cdr3_nt: TGCGCCAGCAGCCCGGGGCCGGGGGGCACAGATACGCAGTATTTT; clone_size: once; j_call: TRBJ2-3; d_call: .; v_call: TRBV5-1
cdr3_aa: CASSLGLTEAFF; cdr3_nt: TGTGCCAGCAGTTTAGGACTGACTGAAGCTTTCTTT; clone_size: .; j_call: TRBJ1-1; d_call: .; v_call: TRBV28
cdr3_aa: CASSRPRRYRGLNEQFF; cdr3_nt: TGTGCCAGTAGTCGCCCACGACGGTACAGGGGGCTGAATGAGCAGTTCTTC; clone_size: .; j_call: TRBJ2-1; d_call: TRBD1; v_call: TRBV19
cdr3_aa: CASSEALLGSYNQPQHF; cdr3_nt: TGTGCCAGCAGTGAAGCGCTTCTGGGCAGTTACAATCAGCCCCAGCATTTT; clone_size: .; j_call: TRBJ1-5; d_call: .; v_call: TRBV2
cdr3_aa: CSVELPRFNEQFF; cdr3_nt: TGCAGCGTTGAACTACCCCGGTTCAATGAGCAGTTCTTC; clone_size: .; j_call: TRBJ2-1; d_call: .; v_call: TRBV29-1
cdr3_aa: CASSLLLRGVPYNSPLHF; cdr3_nt: TGCGCCAGCAGCTTGCTTCTAAGGGGAGTCCCTTATAATTCACCCCTCCACTTT; clone_size: .; j_call: TRBJ1-6; d_call: .; v_call: TRBV5-1
cdr3_aa: CASRREGTEAFF; cdr3_nt: TGTGCCAGCAGGCGGGAAGGCACTGAAGCTTTCTTT; clone_size: .; j_call: TRBJ1-1; d_call: .; v_call: TRBV6-1
cdr3_aa: CASSTTSGGADTQYF; cdr3_nt: TGTGCCAGCAGTACGACTAGCGGGGGGGCGGATACGCAGTATTTT; clone_size: many; j_call: TRBJ2-3; d_call: TRBD2; v_call: TRBV6-1
cdr3_aa: CASSLVKAGGPRDTGELFF; cdr3_nt: TGTGCCAGCAGCTTAGTTAAAGCGGGGGGGCCCCGGGACACCGGGGAGCTGTTTTTT; clone_size: .; j_call: TRBJ2-2; d_call: TRBD2; v_call: TRBV11-2
cdr3_aa: CATEAREYEKLFF; cdr3_nt: TGTGCCACTGAGGCCAGGGAGTACGAAAAACTGTTTTTT; clone_size: .; j_call: TRBJ1-4; d_call: .; v_call: TRBV19
cdr3_aa: CASSIEAVHQETQYF; cdr3_nt: TGTGCCAGCAGCATCGAGGCAGTCCACCAAGAGACCCAGTACTTC; clone_size: .; j_call: TRBJ2-5; d_call: .; v_call: TRBV11-2
cdr3_aa: CASSSPGQGVNTEAFF; cdr3_nt: TGTGCCAGCAGCTCGCCGGGACAGGGAGTGAACACTGAAGCTTTCTTT; clone_size: .; j_call: TRBJ1-1; d_call: TRBD1; v_call: TRBV7-6
cdr3_aa: CASSLGSGAYEQYF; cdr3_nt: TGTGCCAGCAGCTTAGGCAGTGGGGCCTACGAGCAGTACTTC; clone_size: .; j_call: TRBJ2-7; d_call: .; v_call: TRBV11-2
cdr3_aa: CASSIGGSGNTIYF; cdr3_nt: TGTGCCAGCAGTATTGGGGGGTCCGGAAACACCATATATTTT; clone_size: .; j_call: TRBJ1-3; d_call: .; v_call: TRBV27
cdr3_aa: CASSPGAGGPGNEQFF; cdr3_nt: TGTGCCAGCAGTCCGGGAGCGGGGGGGCCTGGTAATGAGCAGTTCTTC; clone_size: once; j_call: TRBJ2-1; d_call: TRBD2; v_call: TRBV27
cdr3_aa: CASSQALDRFEEKLFF; cdr3_nt: TGCGCCAGCAGCCAAGCTTTAGACCGATTCGAGGAAAAACTGTTTTTT; clone_size: .; j_call: TRBJ1-4; d_call: .; v_call: TRBV4-1
cdr3_aa: CAWAEGTEAFF; cdr3_nt: TGTGCCTGGGCGGAAGGCACTGAAGCTTTCTTT; clone_size: .; j_call: TRBJ1-1; d_call: .; v_call: TRBV30
cdr3_aa: CASSKTSGGAGETQYF; cdr3_nt: TGTGCCAGCAGCAAGACTAGCGGGGGGGCCGGGGAGACCCAGTACTTC; clone_size: .; j_call: TRBJ2-5; d_call: TRBD2; v_call: TRBV5-6